This is a list of T cell receptor beta chains from one sample in a study of blood T cell repertoires in COVID-19. Assay used: immunoSEQ multiplex PCR; TCRdb lists only in-frame clones, some missing. The sample carries 90,000 or so clones, roughly 80% recorded once. The sample consisted of peripheral blood. The source of these receptors is a human donor in a cohort sampled during active COVID-19. CDR3s include the opening cysteine and the closing phenylalanine or tryptophan. The order of the fields is D gene, V gene, clone size, J gene, CDR3 DNA, CDR3 protein. D genes are given only for firm matches. Where a row states a size, it is once, few, many or the class of an expanded clone; other rows omit it.

d_gene: .
v_gene: TRBV14
abundance: .
j_gene: TRBJ1-1
CDR3nt: TGTGCCAGCAGCCCAGGGACTGAAGCTTTCTTT
CDR3aa: CASSPGTEAFF

d_gene: TRBD1
v_gene: TRBV30
abundance: .
j_gene: TRBJ2-1
CDR3nt: TGTGCCTGGAGTACCGACAGGGGGGGTGAGCAGTTCTTC
CDR3aa: CAWSTDRGGEQFF

d_gene: .
v_gene: TRBV2
abundance: few
j_gene: TRBJ1-5
CDR3nt: TGTGCCAGCAAGCCCCCGGGGGATCAGCCCCAGCATTTT
CDR3aa: CASKPPGDQPQHF

d_gene: .
v_gene: TRBV5-1
abundance: .
j_gene: TRBJ1-1
CDR3nt: TGCGCCAGCAGCATAAACAGCTTTAGGAACACTGAAGCTTTCTTT
CDR3aa: CASSINSFRNTEAFF

d_gene: .
v_gene: TRBV5-1
abundance: .
j_gene: TRBJ2-1
CDR3nt: TGCGCCAGCACAACTCAGGGCCAGGTGGGTGTTGAGCAGTTCTTC
CDR3aa: CASTTQGQVGVEQFF

d_gene: TRBD2
v_gene: TRBV5-5
abundance: .
j_gene: TRBJ2-3
CDR3nt: TGTGCCAGCAGCTTGGGTCCCCCTAGCGGCAGCACAGATACGCAGTATTTT
CDR3aa: CASSLGPPSGSTDTQYF

d_gene: .
v_gene: TRBV6-5
abundance: .
j_gene: TRBJ2-7
CDR3nt: TGTGCCAGCAGCTCGTGGGACACCTACTCCTACGAGCAGTACTTC
CDR3aa: CASSSWDTYSYEQYF

d_gene: TRBD2
v_gene: TRBV19
abundance: .
j_gene: TRBJ2-1
CDR3nt: TGTGCCAGTTTAGGACTAGCGGGAAGAGGGCAGTTCTTC
CDR3aa: CASLGLAGRGQFF

d_gene: .
v_gene: TRBV9
abundance: .
j_gene: TRBJ1-2
CDR3nt: TGTGCCAGCAGCTCCGGACAGTTCCGGTATGGCTACACCTTC
CDR3aa: CASSSGQFRYGYTF

d_gene: TRBD2
v_gene: TRBV29-1
abundance: .
j_gene: TRBJ2-5
CDR3nt: TGCAGCGTTTCGGCGGGAGGGCGGGAGACCCAGTACTTC
CDR3aa: CSVSAGGRETQYF

d_gene: .
v_gene: TRBV18
abundance: .
j_gene: TRBJ2-7
CDR3nt: TGTGCCAGCTCACCTTCAACTACTCGCTCCTACGAGCAGTACTTC
CDR3aa: CASSPSTTRSYEQYF

d_gene: .
v_gene: TRBV27
abundance: .
j_gene: TRBJ1-6
CDR3nt: TGTGCCAGCAGTCCAGGGGCCGGGAATTCACCCCTCCACTTT
CDR3aa: CASSPGAGNSPLHF

d_gene: .
v_gene: TRBV24-1
abundance: .
j_gene: TRBJ2-7
CDR3nt: TGTGCCACCAGTGATAACCAGGGGGGTTACTACGAGCAGTACTTC
CDR3aa: CATSDNQGGYYEQYF

d_gene: .
v_gene: TRBV5-4
abundance: .
j_gene: TRBJ1-1
CDR3nt: TGTGCCAGCAGCCCCGGGACATCGAACACTGAAGCTTTCTTT
CDR3aa: CASSPGTSNTEAFF

d_gene: .
v_gene: TRBV9
abundance: .
j_gene: TRBJ2-7
CDR3nt: TGTGCCAGCAGCGTAGGAGGGGGGGTACTCGACGAGCAGTACTTC
CDR3aa: CASSVGGGVLDEQYF

d_gene: .
v_gene: TRBV5-1
abundance: .
j_gene: TRBJ2-7
CDR3nt: TGCGCCAGCAGCTTGGCTGGCCTGACCTACGAGCAGTACTTC
CDR3aa: CASSLAGLTYEQYF

d_gene: TRBD1
v_gene: TRBV18
abundance: .
j_gene: TRBJ2-7
CDR3nt: TGTGCCAGCTCACCGGACAGGGGGGGTGGCGAGCAGTACTTC
CDR3aa: CASSPDRGGGEQYF

d_gene: .
v_gene: TRBV9
abundance: .
j_gene: TRBJ1-4
CDR3nt: TGTGCCAGCAGTCCTAGTTCGGGGTCTCTTAATGAAAAACTGTTTTTT
CDR3aa: CASSPSSGSLNEKLFF

d_gene: .
v_gene: TRBV5-1
abundance: .
j_gene: TRBJ2-7
CDR3nt: TGCGCCAGCAGCTCTCAGGTAGGGGCCTACGAGCAGTACTTC
CDR3aa: CASSSQVGAYEQYF

d_gene: .
v_gene: TRBV5-1
abundance: few
j_gene: TRBJ1-4
CDR3nt: TGCGCCAGCAGCTTAGCGCATCCCGGTAATGAAAAACTGTTTTTT
CDR3aa: CASSLAHPGNEKLFF

d_gene: TRBD1
v_gene: TRBV2
abundance: .
j_gene: TRBJ1-1
CDR3nt: TGTGCCAGCAGTCTGGACAGGGCGGGCACTGAAGCTTTCTTT
CDR3aa: CASSLDRAGTEAFF

d_gene: .
v_gene: TRBV30
abundance: .
j_gene: TRBJ2-7
CDR3nt: TGTGCCTGGAGTAGTCTTCCGGGGAATTACGAGCAGTACTTC
CDR3aa: CAWSSLPGNYEQYF

d_gene: TRBD1
v_gene: TRBV11-3
abundance: .
j_gene: TRBJ2-2
CDR3nt: TGTGCCAGCAGCTTAGGAGAGGGACAGGGTAACACCGGGGAGCTGTTTTTT
CDR3aa: CASSLGEGQGNTGELFF

d_gene: .
v_gene: TRBV19
abundance: .
j_gene: TRBJ1-1
CDR3nt: TGTGCCAGTAGCGGCAGCGGGGGGAACACTGAAGCTTTCTTT
CDR3aa: CASSGSGGNTEAFF

d_gene: .
v_gene: TRBV10-3
abundance: .
j_gene: TRBJ1-1
CDR3nt: TGTGCCATCAGGTCGGGGGGATGGACTGAAGCTTTCTTT
CDR3aa: CAIRSGGWTEAFF

d_gene: .
v_gene: TRBV5-8
abundance: .
j_gene: TRBJ1-5
CDR3nt: TGTGCCAGCAGCTTGGAGGCAGGGCTTTATCAGCCCCAGCATTTT
CDR3aa: CASSLEAGLYQPQHF

d_gene: TRBD2
v_gene: TRBV5-1
abundance: .
j_gene: TRBJ2-7
CDR3nt: TGCGCCAGCAGCCCGGGACTAGCGGGAGTCTACGAGCAGTACTTC
CDR3aa: CASSPGLAGVYEQYF

d_gene: .
v_gene: TRBV10-3
abundance: .
j_gene: TRBJ2-1
CDR3nt: TGTGCCATCAGTGAAACTACAGGGACTACCTACAATGAGCAGTTCTTC
CDR3aa: CAISETTGTTYNEQFF

d_gene: .
v_gene: TRBV6-2/TRBV6-3
abundance: .
j_gene: TRBJ1-2
CDR3nt: TGTGCCAGCAGTTCGACAGGTTTAGAGGGCTACACCTTC
CDR3aa: CASSSTGLEGYTF

d_gene: .
v_gene: TRBV5-4
abundance: .
j_gene: TRBJ2-1
CDR3nt: TGTGCCAGCAGCCCTGACCGGGACAAATCCTACAATGAGCAGTTCTTC
CDR3aa: CASSPDRDKSYNEQFF

d_gene: .
v_gene: TRBV18
abundance: .
j_gene: TRBJ1-1
CDR3nt: TGTGCCAGCTCACCACGCGGAACGATAGAGAACACTGAAGCTTTCTTT
CDR3aa: CASSPRGTIENTEAFF

d_gene: TRBD1
v_gene: TRBV6-2/TRBV6-3
abundance: .
j_gene: TRBJ1-6
CDR3nt: TGTGCCAGCAGTTACCCGCTAGGACAGGCGAATTCACCCCTCCACTTT
CDR3aa: CASSYPLGQANSPLHF

d_gene: .
v_gene: TRBV3-1/TRBV3-2
abundance: .
j_gene: TRBJ2-5
CDR3nt: TGTGCCAGCAGCCAAGGACAGAGCCAAGAGACCCAGTACTTC
CDR3aa: CASSQGQSQETQYF

d_gene: TRBD1
v_gene: TRBV28
abundance: .
j_gene: TRBJ2-4
CDR3nt: TGTGCCAGCAGTTTATGGGGGACAGAAAACATTCAGTACTTC
CDR3aa: CASSLWGTENIQYF

d_gene: .
v_gene: TRBV27
abundance: .
j_gene: TRBJ1-4
CDR3nt: TGTGCCAGCAGTTTTCAGACAGCAACTAATGAAAAACTGTTTTTT
CDR3aa: CASSFQTATNEKLFF

d_gene: .
v_gene: TRBV5-1
abundance: .
j_gene: TRBJ1-1
CDR3nt: TGCGCCAGCAGCTACAGGGTTAACACTGAAGCTTTCTTT
CDR3aa: CASSYRVNTEAFF

d_gene: .
v_gene: TRBV2
abundance: medium-sized
j_gene: TRBJ2-5
CDR3nt: TGTGCCAGCAGTGTGAGCCAAGAGACCCAGTACTTC
CDR3aa: CASSVSQETQYF

d_gene: TRBD1
v_gene: TRBV7-9
abundance: .
j_gene: TRBJ1-4
CDR3nt: TGTGCCAGCAACCGGGACAGGGGAGATGAAAAACTGTTTTTT
CDR3aa: CASNRDRGDEKLFF

d_gene: TRBD1
v_gene: TRBV2
abundance: few
j_gene: TRBJ1-6
CDR3nt: TGTGCCAGCAGTAGAACAGGGGTGGAGTCACCCCTCCACTTT
CDR3aa: CASSRTGVESPLHF

d_gene: .
v_gene: TRBV5-4
abundance: .
j_gene: TRBJ2-6
CDR3nt: TGTGCCAGCAGCTCGGGGTGGGGGCTTGGGGCCAACGTCCTGACTTTC
CDR3aa: CASSSGWGLGANVLTF

d_gene: TRBD2
v_gene: TRBV7-9
abundance: few
j_gene: TRBJ2-1
CDR3nt: TGTGCCAGCAGCATCACTAGCGCACGCTCCTACAATGAGCAGTTCTTC
CDR3aa: CASSITSARSYNEQFF

d_gene: TRBD1
v_gene: TRBV5-6
abundance: .
j_gene: TRBJ1-3
CDR3nt: TGTGCCAGCAGCTCGGGGCCAGGGGGCCTAGGAAACACCATATATTTT
CDR3aa: CASSSGPGGLGNTIYF

d_gene: TRBD2
v_gene: TRBV7-2
abundance: once
j_gene: TRBJ2-1
CDR3nt: TGTGCCAGCACCGAAGGACTAGCGGGAGAGGCAGCGTTCTTC
CDR3aa: CASTEGLAGEAAFF